This is a list of T cell receptor beta chains from one sample in a study of PD-1 blockade in mismatch repair-deficient tumors. The method was immunoSEQ multiplex PCR; TCRdb's version includes in-frame clones alone and lacks a portion of them. The sample includes 35,000 to 45,000 clones, 80% to 90% of them seen just once. The sample in question was peripheral blood, obtained around 75 weeks after starting pembrolizumab. Every receptor here comes from an adult with mismatch repair-deficient cancer. Each CDR3 is given with its conserved first and last residue. A D gene is named only where the DNA matches it firmly. Where a row states a size, it is once, few, many or the class of an expanded clone; other rows omit it.

cdr3_aa cdr3_nt v_call clone_size d_call j_call
CASRGTGDNYGYTF TGTGCCAGCAGGGGGACAGGAGATAACTATGGCTACACCTTC TRBV25-1 NA TRBD1 TRBJ1-2
CSVEGAGNTGELFF TGCAGCGTTGAAGGAGCAGGGAACACCGGGGAGCTGTTTTTT TRBV29-1 NA NA TRBJ2-2
CASSLRKNEQFF TGTGCCAGCAGCTTAAGGAAGAATGAGCAGTTCTTC TRBV11-3 NA NA TRBJ2-1
CASSQALNNYNEQFF TGCGCCAGCAGCCAAGCTCTTAACAACTACAATGAGCAGTTCTTC TRBV4-1 NA NA TRBJ2-1
CASSLGGTGGVEQFF TGTGCCAGCAGCTTAGGAGGGACAGGGGGCGTTGAGCAGTTCTTC TRBV7-9 NA TRBD1 TRBJ2-1
CASSMAAGGTDTQYF TGTGCCAGTAGTATGGCAGCGGGGGGCACAGATACGCAGTATTTT TRBV19 NA TRBD2 TRBJ2-3
CASSPRDRNTGELFF TGTGCCAGCAGTCCCCGGGACAGAAACACCGGGGAGCTGTTTTTT TRBV6-5 few TRBD1 TRBJ2-2
CAWSVQRGWRETQYF TGTGCCTGGAGCGTACAGCGGGGGTGGAGAGAGACCCAGTACTTC TRBV30 NA TRBD2 TRBJ2-5
CASSKAEILQETQYF TGTGCCAGCAGCAAAGCAGAGATTTTACAAGAGACCCAGTACTTC TRBV21-1 once NA TRBJ2-5
CASSSRGERDEQYF TGCGCCAGCAGCTCAAGGGGAGAGCGGGACGAGCAGTACTTC TRBV5-1 NA NA TRBJ2-7
CASSGSRVMNTEAFF TGTGCCAGCAGCGGATCCAGGGTCATGAACACTGAAGCTTTCTTT TRBV6-5 once NA TRBJ1-1
CASSLVAGGTGELFF TGTGCCAGCAGCTTAGTCGCGGGCGGCACCGGGGAGCTGTTTTTT TRBV7-9 NA NA TRBJ2-2
CASSSFQETQYF TGTGCCAGCAGCTCCTTCCAAGAGACCCAGTACTTC TRBV11-3 NA NA TRBJ2-5
CASSVAGTSGASYNEQFF TGTGCCAGCAGCGTGGCGGGGACTAGCGGGGCCTCCTACAATGAGCAGTTCTTC TRBV9 NA TRBD2 TRBJ2-1
CASRTSGSDNEQFF TGCGCCAGCAGGACTAGCGGGAGCGACAATGAGCAGTTCTTC TRBV5-1 NA TRBD2 TRBJ2-1
CASSPRDRSNQPQHF TGTGCCAGCAGTCCCCGGGACAGGAGCAATCAGCCCCAGCATTTT TRBV2 few TRBD1 TRBJ1-5
CASRGTGDNEQFF TGTGCCAGCAGGGGGACAGGGGACAATGAGCAGTTCTTC TRBV28 NA TRBD1 TRBJ2-1
CASSSGQLATDTQYF TGTGCCAGCAGCTCCGGACAACTCGCCACAGATACGCAGTATTTT TRBV7-6 NA NA TRBJ2-3
CASSLGGVEQYF TGTGCCAGCAGCTTGGGAGGGGTCGAGCAGTACTTC TRBV5-6 NA NA TRBJ2-7
CASSQVAEREQYF TGCGCCAGCAGCCAAGTGGCCGAGCGGGAGCAGTACTTC TRBV4-1 NA NA TRBJ2-7
CASSAISGGRTEAFF TGTGCCAGCAGCGCGATCTCGGGGGGCCGTACTGAAGCTTTCTTT TRBV9 NA NA TRBJ1-1
CASSLASRVNEQFF TGCGCCAGCAGCTTGGCATCTAGGGTCAATGAGCAGTTCTTC TRBV5-1 NA NA TRBJ2-1
CASSDREKLFF TGTGCCAGCTCAGACAGGGAAAAACTGTTTTTT TRBV18 NA NA TRBJ1-4
CASKKDSSYEQYF TGTGCCAGCAAGAAGGATAGCTCCTACGAGCAGTACTTC TRBV6-6 NA NA TRBJ2-7
CASSLPGGVSYNEQFF TGTGCCAGCAGCTTACCTGGCGGAGTCTCCTACAATGAGCAGTTCTTC TRBV7-9 NA NA TRBJ2-1
CASSPDLRGETQYF TGTGCCAGCTCACCAGACCTTAGGGGGGAGACCCAGTACTTC TRBV18 NA NA TRBJ2-5
CSYRAGTLEQYF TGCAGCTACAGGGCCGGGACACTGGAGCAGTACTTC TRBV29-1 NA NA TRBJ2-7
CASRGGDGYLSGNTIYF TGCGCCAGCCGCGGAGGGGACGGCTACCTCTCTGGAAACACCATATATTTT TRBV10-2 once NA TRBJ1-3
CASSQGTGGSQPQHF TGTGCCAGCTCACAAGGGACAGGGGGCAGTCAGCCCCAGCATTTT TRBV18 NA TRBD1 TRBJ1-5
CASSLSGYSYNEQFF TGTGCCAGCAGTCTTAGCGGATACTCCTACAATGAGCAGTTCTTC TRBV27 NA NA TRBJ2-1
CASSFRQGVSYNEQFF TGTGCCAGCAGCTTTCGGCAGGGAGTCTCCTACAATGAGCAGTTCTTC TRBV11-2 NA NA TRBJ2-1
CASSMTGGAAFF TGTGCCAGCAGCATGACAGGGGGCGCAGCTTTCTTT TRBV7-2 NA TRBD1 TRBJ1-1
CASSPQGSSYNEQFF TGTGCCAGCAGTCCTCAGGGCAGCTCCTACAATGAGCAGTTCTTC TRBV2 NA NA TRBJ2-1
CASRRDSILNTEAFF TGTGCCAGCCGCCGGGACAGCATTTTGAACACTGAAGCTTTCTTT TRBV7-9 NA TRBD1 TRBJ1-1
CAIRDLGNEQFF TGTGCCATCAGGGACCTGGGCAATGAGCAGTTCTTC TRBV10-3 NA NA TRBJ2-1
CASSLDRAPYDTQYF TGTGCCAGCAGCCTAGACAGGGCACCTTATGATACGCAGTATTTT TRBV2 NA TRBD1 TRBJ2-3
CASSLNPFSDSYNEQFF TGCGCCAGCAGCTTGAACCCCTTTTCAGACTCCTACAATGAGCAGTTCTTC TRBV5-1 NA NA TRBJ2-1
CAIRGGRTDTQYF TGTGCCATCAGAGGGGGGCGCACAGATACGCAGTATTTT TRBV10-3 NA NA TRBJ2-3
CASSLWGGRDTEAFF TGTGCCAGCAGCTTATGGGGGGGAAGGGACACTGAAGCTTTCTTT TRBV7-9 NA NA TRBJ1-1
CASSPFGGSSYNEQFF TGTGCCAGCAGCCCTTTTGGCGGGAGTTCCTACAATGAGCAGTTCTTC TRBV7-2 once TRBD2 TRBJ2-1
CASSLDGTRATDTQYF TGTGCCAGCAGCTTAGACGGGACTAGGGCCACAGATACGCAGTATTTT TRBV7-8 once TRBD2 TRBJ2-3
CASSLLRGADTQYF TGTGCCAGCAGTTTACTCCGTGGGGCAGATACGCAGTATTTT TRBV7-2 NA NA TRBJ2-3
CASSPPDSQETQYF TGTGCCAGCTCACCACCGGACAGCCAAGAGACCCAGTACTTC TRBV18 NA NA TRBJ2-5
CASFQGEQYF TGTGCCAGCTTTCAAGGCGAGCAGTACTTC TRBV2 NA NA TRBJ2-7
CASSFGSEGFYGYTF TGTGCCAGCAGCTTTGGGTCTGAGGGTTTTTATGGCTACACCTTC TRBV28 NA NA TRBJ1-2
CASSLSRDFPHLRYGYTF TGTGCCAGCAGCTTGAGCCGGGACTTCCCCCACTTACGTTATGGCTACACCTTC TRBV5-4 NA NA TRBJ1-2